The sequence of this TCR beta chain was determined in a study of T cell responses to AZD1222 COVID-19 vaccine. General study findings and limits: No day 14 peak samples; only post-peak repertoires were characterized. The study identified only a handful of AZD1222 recipients as seropositive at baseline.

Germline values: CDR1 SGHTA, CDR2 FQGNSA. The CDR3 is 17 amino acids. Trimming cost V 2 bases and J 4 bases, with 20 bases left between them. Clones were sequenced by immunoSEQ multiplex PCR, and TCRdb holds only the in-frame ones, with some missing. The repertoire includes 150,000 to 200,000 clones, over 75% of them detected once, and about 3% sits in the top ten. Points on this clone: No antigen is known for it.

The genes are TRBV7-2 and TRBJ2-5; tentatively, D is TRBD1 (5 bases). The receptor was derived from an adult in good health. This sample comprised peripheral blood, obtained on day 0 of AZD1222 vaccination. For the CDR3, the DNA is TGTGCCAGCAGCTTAAACCGCGTTAACAGGCCGTTAGAGACCCAGTACTTC. It yields the protein CASSLNRVNRPLETQYF.